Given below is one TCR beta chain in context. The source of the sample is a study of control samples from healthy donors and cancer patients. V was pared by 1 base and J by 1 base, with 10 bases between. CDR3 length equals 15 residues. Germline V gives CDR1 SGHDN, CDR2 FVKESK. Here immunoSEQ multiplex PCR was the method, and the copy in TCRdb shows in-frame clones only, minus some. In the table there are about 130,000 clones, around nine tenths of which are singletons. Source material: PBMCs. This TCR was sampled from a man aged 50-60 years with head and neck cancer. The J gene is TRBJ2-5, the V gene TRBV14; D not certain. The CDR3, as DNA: TGTGCCAGCAGCCAAGCCTTTCCCCTCCAAGAGACCCAGTACTTC. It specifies CASSQAFPLQETQYF.